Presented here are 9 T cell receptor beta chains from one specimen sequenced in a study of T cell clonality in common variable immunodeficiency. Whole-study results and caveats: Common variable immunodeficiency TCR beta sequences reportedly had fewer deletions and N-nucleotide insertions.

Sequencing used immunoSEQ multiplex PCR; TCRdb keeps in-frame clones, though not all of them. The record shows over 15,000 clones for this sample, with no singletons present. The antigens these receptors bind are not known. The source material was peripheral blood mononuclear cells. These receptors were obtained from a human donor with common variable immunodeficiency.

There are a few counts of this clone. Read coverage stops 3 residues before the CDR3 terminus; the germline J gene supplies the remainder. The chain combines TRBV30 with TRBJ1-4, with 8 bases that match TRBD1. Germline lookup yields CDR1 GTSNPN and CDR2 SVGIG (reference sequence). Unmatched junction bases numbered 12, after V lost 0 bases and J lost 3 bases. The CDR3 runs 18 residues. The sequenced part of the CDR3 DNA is TGTGCCTGGAGTGTCTTTGTAGGACAGGGAGAGGCTAATGAAAAA. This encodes CAWSVFVGQGEANEK. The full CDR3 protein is CAWSVFVGQGEANEKLFF.

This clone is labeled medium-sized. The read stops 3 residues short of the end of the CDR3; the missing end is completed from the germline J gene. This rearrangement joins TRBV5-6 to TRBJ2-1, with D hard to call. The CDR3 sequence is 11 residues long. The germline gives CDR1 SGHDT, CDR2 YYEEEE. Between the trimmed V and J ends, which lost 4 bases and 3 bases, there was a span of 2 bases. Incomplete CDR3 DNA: TGTGCCAGCAGCCTCTACAATGAG. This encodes CASSLYNE. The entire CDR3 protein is CASSLYNEQFF.

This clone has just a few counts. The CDR3 loop is CASDGTSGGVLAKNIQYF. The sequenced part of the CDR3 DNA is TGTGCCAGCGACGGGACTAGCGGGGGGGTACTAGCCAAAAACATT. The V gene is TRBV2, the J gene TRBJ2-4; 16 bases agree with TRBD2. Read data end 3 residues before the CDR3 end; the end is taken from the germline J gene. With 8 bases clipped from V and 0 bases from J, the junction kept 7 bases outside the gene matches. This CDR3 is built from 18 residues. The germline CDR1 and CDR2 sequences are SNHLY and FYNNEI. The full variable domain, in which reference TRBV2 and TRBJ2-4 provide the parts outside the CDR3, is EPEVTQTPSHQVTQMGQEVILRCVPISNHLYFYWYRQILGQKVEFLVSFYNNEISEKSEIFDDQFSVERPDGSNFTLKIRSTKLEDSAMYFCASDGTSGGVLAKNIQYFGAGTRLSVL.

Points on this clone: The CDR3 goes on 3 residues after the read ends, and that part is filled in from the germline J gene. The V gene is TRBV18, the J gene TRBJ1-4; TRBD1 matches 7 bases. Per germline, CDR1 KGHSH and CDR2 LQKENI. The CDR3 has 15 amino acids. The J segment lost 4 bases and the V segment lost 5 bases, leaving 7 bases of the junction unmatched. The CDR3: CASSADRLSNEKLFF. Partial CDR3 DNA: TGTGCCAGCTCAGCGGACAGGCTAAGTAATGAAAAA.

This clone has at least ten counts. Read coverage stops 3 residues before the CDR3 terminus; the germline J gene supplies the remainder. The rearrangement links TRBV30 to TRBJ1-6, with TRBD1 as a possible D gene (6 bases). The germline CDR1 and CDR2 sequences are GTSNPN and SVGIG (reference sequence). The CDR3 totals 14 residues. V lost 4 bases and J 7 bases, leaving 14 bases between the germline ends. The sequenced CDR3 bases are TGTGCCTGGAAAACAGGGCCGGGGAATTCACCC. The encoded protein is CAWKTGPGNSP. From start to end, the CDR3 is CAWKTGPGNSPLHF.

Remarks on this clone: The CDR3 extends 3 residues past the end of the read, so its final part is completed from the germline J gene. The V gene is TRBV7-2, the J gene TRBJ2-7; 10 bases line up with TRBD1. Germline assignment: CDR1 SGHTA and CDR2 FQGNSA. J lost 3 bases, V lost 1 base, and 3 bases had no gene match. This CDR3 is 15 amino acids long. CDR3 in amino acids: CASSLGGTGDYEQYF. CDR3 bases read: TGTGCCAGCAGCTTAGGCGGGACAGGGGACTACGAG.

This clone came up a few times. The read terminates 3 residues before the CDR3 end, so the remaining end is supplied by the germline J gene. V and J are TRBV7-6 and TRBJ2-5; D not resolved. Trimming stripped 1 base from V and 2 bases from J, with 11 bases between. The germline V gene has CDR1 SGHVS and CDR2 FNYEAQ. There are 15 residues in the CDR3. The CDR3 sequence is CASSLVGTPQETQYF. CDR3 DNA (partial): TGTGCCAGCAGCTTAGTCGGTACCCCGCAAGAGACC.

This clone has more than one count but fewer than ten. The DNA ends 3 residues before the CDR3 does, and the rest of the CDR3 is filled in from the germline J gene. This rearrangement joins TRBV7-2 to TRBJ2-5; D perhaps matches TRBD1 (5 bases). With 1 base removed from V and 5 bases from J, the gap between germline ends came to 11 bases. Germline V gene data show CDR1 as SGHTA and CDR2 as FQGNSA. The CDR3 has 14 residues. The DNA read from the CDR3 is TGTGCCAGCAGCTTAGGGGGCCCGGGTGAGACC. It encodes CASSLGGPGET. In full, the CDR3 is CASSLGGPGETQYF.

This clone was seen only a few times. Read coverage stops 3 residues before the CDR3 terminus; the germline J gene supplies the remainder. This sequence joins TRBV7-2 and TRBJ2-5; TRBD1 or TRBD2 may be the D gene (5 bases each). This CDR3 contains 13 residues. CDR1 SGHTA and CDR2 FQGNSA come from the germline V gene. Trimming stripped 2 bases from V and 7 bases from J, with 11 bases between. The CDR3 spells CASSLPQRGTQYF. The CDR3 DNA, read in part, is TGTGCCAGCAGCTTACCCCAGAGGGGGACC.